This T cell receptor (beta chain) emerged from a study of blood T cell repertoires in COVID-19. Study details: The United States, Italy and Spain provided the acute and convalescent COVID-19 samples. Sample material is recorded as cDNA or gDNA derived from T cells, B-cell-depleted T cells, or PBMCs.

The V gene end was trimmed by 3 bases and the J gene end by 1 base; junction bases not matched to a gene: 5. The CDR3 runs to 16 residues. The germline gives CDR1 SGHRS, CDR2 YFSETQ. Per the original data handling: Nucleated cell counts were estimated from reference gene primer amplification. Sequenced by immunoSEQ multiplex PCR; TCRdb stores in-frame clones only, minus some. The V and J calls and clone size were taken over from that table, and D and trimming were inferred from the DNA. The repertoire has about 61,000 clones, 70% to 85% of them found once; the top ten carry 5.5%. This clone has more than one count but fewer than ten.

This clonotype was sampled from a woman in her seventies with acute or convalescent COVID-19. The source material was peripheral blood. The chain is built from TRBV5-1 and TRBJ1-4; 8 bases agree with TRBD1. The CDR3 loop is CASSSTGEGTNEKLFF. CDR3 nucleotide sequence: TGCGCCAGCAGCTCGACAGGGGAGGGAACTAATGAAAAACTGTTTTTT.